This T cell receptor (beta chain) was recovered during a study of blood T cell repertoires in COVID-19. Study information: The United States, Italy and Spain were the sources of the acute and convalescent COVID-19 samples. From T cells, B-cell-depleted T cells, or PBMCs came the material, which was cDNA or gDNA.

Methods used by the authors: Estimated nucleated cell counts came from reference gene primer amplification. Clones were read by immunoSEQ multiplex PCR, and TCRdb kept only the in-frame ones, dropping some. The V and J calls and clone size come from that table; D and trimming were worked out from the DNA. The profile covers fewer than 90,000 clones, with just over 85% appearing a single time and 1.5% to 2.5% taken by the ten largest. The CDR3 extends over 13 amino acids. Trimming left V 5 bases short and J 2 bases short, with 9 bases between. Germline V gene lookup returns CDR1 SGHTA and CDR2 FQGNSA.

The clonotype was recovered from a woman older than 75 with active or convalescent COVID-19. The chain has TRBV7-2 and TRBJ1-2, with a tentative D call TRBD1 (6 bases). Sequencing was carried out using peripheral blood. The CDR3 coding sequence is TGTGCCAGCAGCACAAGGGGGAACTATGGCTACACCTTC. Amino acids: CASSTRGNYGYTF.